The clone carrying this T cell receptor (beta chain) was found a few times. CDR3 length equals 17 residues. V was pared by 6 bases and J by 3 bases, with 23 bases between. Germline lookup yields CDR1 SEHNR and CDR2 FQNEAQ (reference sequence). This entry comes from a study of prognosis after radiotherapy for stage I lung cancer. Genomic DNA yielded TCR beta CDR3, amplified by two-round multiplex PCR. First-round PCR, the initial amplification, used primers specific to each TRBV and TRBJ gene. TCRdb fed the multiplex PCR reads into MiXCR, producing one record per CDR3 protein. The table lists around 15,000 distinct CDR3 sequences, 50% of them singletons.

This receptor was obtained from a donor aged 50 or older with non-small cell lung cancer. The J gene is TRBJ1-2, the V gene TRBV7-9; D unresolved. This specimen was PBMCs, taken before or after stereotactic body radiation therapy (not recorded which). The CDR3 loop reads CASSNPSVTWEYYGYTF. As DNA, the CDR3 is TGTGCCAGCAGTAATCCCTCGGTCACATGGGAATACTATGGCTACACCTTC.